The 18 T cell receptor beta chains reported below all come from one sample, sequenced in a study of cytomegalovirus exposure and HLA in healthy donors. Primers: 60 Vbeta forward and 13 Jbeta reverse. Assay: immunoSEQ multiplex PCR; the TCRdb copy retains only in-frame clones and omits some. The table lists 130,000 to 150,000 clones, around three quarters of them singletons, with around an eighth in the top ten. Input material: PBMCs. The source of these receptors is a middle-aged man in good health and CMV-seropositive.

The chain couples TRBV9 to TRBJ1-2, with D hard to call. The V gene's germline CDR1 is SGDLS and CDR2 YYNGEE. CDR3 length: 14 residues. V was clipped by 0 bases and J by 7 bases, with 13 bases between them. The CDR3 coding sequence is TGTGCCAGCAGCGTAGCTGGGCGGGCGCGTGGCTACACCTTC. Encoded protein: CASSVAGRARGYTF.

The chain joins TRBV19 to TRBJ1-1; 7 bases are a match to TRBD1. This CDR3 contains 15 residues. Germline trimming cut 5 bases from V and 0 bases from J; bases unmatched to any gene: 6. Per germline, CDR1 LNHDA and CDR2 SQIVND (reference sequence). The CDR3 bases are TGTGCCAGTAGTCCGGGACAGCGCTTGAACACTGAAGCTTTCTTT. Protein: CASSPGQRLNTEAFF.

V gene TRBV6-5 combines with J gene TRBJ1-5, with D perhaps matching TRBD1 (5 bases). This CDR3 is built from 14 residues. Germline lookup yields CDR1 MNHEY and CDR2 SVGAGI. The V gene lost 2 bases and the J gene lost 1 base, with 6 bases spanning the gap. The CDR3 sequence: CASSYGGSNQPQHF. CDR3 sequence (DNA): TGTGCCAGCAGTTACGGGGGGAGCAATCAGCCCCAGCATTTT.

The table lists this clone with many counts. This sequence joins TRBV10-3 and TRBJ2-1, with D tentatively TRBD2 (6 bases). Germline CDR1 is ENHRY and CDR2 is SYGVKD. This CDR3 region has 16 residues. V shed 0 bases and J shed 2 bases, with 11 bases lying between them. The CDR3, as DNA: TGTGCCATCAGTGAGTCGCGGGGAGTGGCCTACAATGAGCAGTTCTTC. Encoded protein: CAISESRGVAYNEQFF.

The rearrangement joins TRBV27 to TRBJ2-4, with TRBD2 matching 9 bases. CDR3 length equals 22 residues. Germline V gives CDR1 MNHEY, CDR2 SMNVEV (reference sequence). V lost 0 bases and J lost 0; bases outside the gene matches: 18. CDR3 bases: TGTGCCAGCAGTTTATCACCTTTTGTAGCGGGAGTGGGGAAAGGAGCCAAAAACATTCAGTACTTC. Translation: CASSLSPFVAGVGKGAKNIQYF.

The chain carries TRBV28 and TRBJ1-1; a weak D match, TRBD1 (5 bases). The V gene's germline CDR1 is MDHEN and CDR2 SYDVKM. This CDR3 spans 12 amino acids. Trimming pared 8 bases from V and 3 bases from J, leaving 10 bases between. CDR3 bases: TGTGCCAGCCTCCGGGGGTACACTGAAGCTTTCTTT. It yields the protein CASLRGYTEAFF.

This clone was observed a handful of times. The genes are TRBV9 and TRBJ1-2; D remains unclear. This CDR3 has 13 residues. Germline V gene sequence: CDR1 SGDLS, CDR2 YYNGEE. V lost 3 bases and J lost 5, with 11 bases in between. The DNA for the CDR3 is TGTGCCAGCAGCGCGGACTCGGGGTATGGCTACACCTTC. Encoded protein: CASSADSGYGYTF.

The chain's CDR3 is CASSFGFSGRVTDTQYF. The CDR3, as DNA: TGTGCCAGCAGCTTCGGCTTTAGCGGGAGAGTCACAGATACGCAGTATTTT. V usage is TRBV11-3 and J usage is TRBJ2-3, with TRBD2 matching over 9 bases. Germline V CDR1 and CDR2: SGHNT, YENEEA. The CDR3 extends over 17 amino acids. The junction had 9 bases not matched to a gene; V was cut back by 3 bases and J by 2 bases. The full variable domain, completed using reference TRBV11-3 and TRBJ2-3, is EAGVVQSPRYKIIEKKQPVAFWCNPISGHNTLYWYLQNLGQGPELLIRYENEEAVDDSQLPKDRFSAERLKGVDSTLKIQPAELGDSAVYLCASSFGFSGRVTDTQYFGPGTRLTVL.

The chain combines TRBV5-1 with TRBJ2-2, with 7 bases identical to TRBD1. The CDR3 loop spans 14 amino acids. Germline CDR1 SGHRS, CDR2 YFSETQ. The junction had 6 bases not matched to a gene; V was cut back by 5 bases and J by 5 bases. The CDR3 is CASRPGGQTGELFF. In DNA, the CDR3 is TGCGCCAGCAGGCCAGGGGGACAAACCGGGGAGCTGTTTTTT.

This rearrangement joins TRBV5-6 to TRBJ2-7; the D is unclear. CDR1 and CDR2 from the germline V gene are SGHDT and YYEEEE. The CDR3 extends over 11 amino acids. V lost 2 bases, J lost 4 bases, and 4 bases lay in between. Here the CDR3 DNA reads TGTGCCAGCAGCTTTGAGTACGAGCAGTACTTC. Its translation: CASSFEYEQYF.

The gene calls are TRBV5-4 and TRBJ2-2, with 7 bases matching TRBD1. The CDR3 is 15 residues long. V dropped 2 bases and J dropped 0; count of bases not matched to a gene: 1. The germline V gene has CDR1 SGHNT and CDR2 YYREEE (reference sequence). The CDR3 region has the DNA TGTGCCAGCAGCTTCGGGACAGCGAACACCGGGGAGCTGTTTTTT. Translation: CASSFGTANTGELFF.

The chain is built from TRBV2 and TRBJ1-1; D perhaps matches TRBD1 (5 bases). CDR1 is SNHLY and CDR2 is FYNNEI in the germline V gene. This CDR3 is 13 amino acids long. V was pared by 8 bases and J by 0 bases, with 10 bases between. The CDR3 DNA reads as TGTGCCAGCGGGGGACTTTTGAACACTGAAGCTTTCTTT. Protein sequence: CASGGLLNTEAFF.

The chain couples TRBV9 to TRBJ2-3; D is possibly TRBD2 (5 bases). Germline lookup yields CDR1 SGDLS and CDR2 YYNGEE. The CDR3 consists of 14 residues. V shed 0 bases and J shed 8 bases, with 13 bases lying between them. Here the CDR3 reads CASSVESVRGTQYF. The CDR3 DNA follows: TGTGCCAGCAGCGTAGAATCGGTCCGGGGTACGCAGTATTTT.

This chain connects TRBV30 to TRBJ1-6; 7 bases fit TRBD1. J was trimmed by 11 bases and V by 0 bases; bases with no gene match: 10. This CDR3 is 15 amino acids long. CDR1 is GTSNPN, CDR2 SVGIG, per germline (reference sequence). CDR3 sequence (DNA): TGTGCCTGGAGTGTCCTGAGACAGGGCACTCCACCCCTCCACTTT. This encodes CAWSVLRQGTPPLHF.

This rearrangement joins TRBV5-4 to TRBJ2-2, with 8 bases lining up with TRBD1. The CDR3 runs 15 residues. V shed 5 bases and J 1 base; nucleotides not matched to a gene: 4. The germline gives CDR1 SGHNT, CDR2 YYREEE (reference sequence). CDR3 sequence reads: CASRPGTGNTGELFF. As DNA, the CDR3 is TGTGCCAGCAGACCCGGGACAGGGAACACCGGGGAGCTGTTTTTT.

A few counts support this clone. The chain links TRBV18 to TRBJ1-2, with 7 bases identical to TRBD1. Germline values: CDR1 KGHSH, CDR2 LQKENI. The CDR3 consists of 16 residues. The ends lost 0 bases at V and 4 bases at J; junction bases unmatched: 8. CDR3 amino acids: CASSPPVSGGGYGYTF. DNA for the CDR3: TGTGCCAGCTCACCACCGGTGTCAGGGGGAGGCTATGGCTACACCTTC. The full variable domain, its missing parts supplied by reference TRBV18 and TRBJ1-2, is NAGVMQNPRHLVRRRGQEARLRCSPMKGHSHVYWYRQLPEEGLKFMVYLQKENIIDESGMPKERFSAEFPKEGPSILRIQQVVRGDSAAYFCASSPPVSGGGYGYTFGSGTRLTVV.

This chain joins TRBV7-2 and TRBJ2-7; a weak D match, TRBD2 (5 bases). The V and J ends lost 5 bases and 2 bases respectively, with 19 bases between them. The CDR3 loop spans 16 amino acids. The V gene's germline CDR1 is SGHTA and CDR2 FQGNSA. This CDR3 reads CASSPKWASRTYEQYF. The CDR3 DNA is TGTGCCAGCAGCCCCAAATGGGCTAGCCGAACCTACGAGCAGTACTTC.

A note on this clone: In this CDR3 the conserved last residue, phenylalanine or tryptophan, is missing, so a read error is likely. It is unclear where the CDR3 begins or ends on the DNA, so no DNA is shown, and the CDR3 is as TCRdb lists it. The chain uses TRBV28 and TRBJ2-7; the listed D gene, TRBD2, was not tested against the DNA. Inclusive of both ends, the CDR3 amounts to 12 amino acids. Germline lookup yields CDR1 MDHEN and CDR2 SYDVKM. The CDR3 sequence is CASSSGRLAGVL.